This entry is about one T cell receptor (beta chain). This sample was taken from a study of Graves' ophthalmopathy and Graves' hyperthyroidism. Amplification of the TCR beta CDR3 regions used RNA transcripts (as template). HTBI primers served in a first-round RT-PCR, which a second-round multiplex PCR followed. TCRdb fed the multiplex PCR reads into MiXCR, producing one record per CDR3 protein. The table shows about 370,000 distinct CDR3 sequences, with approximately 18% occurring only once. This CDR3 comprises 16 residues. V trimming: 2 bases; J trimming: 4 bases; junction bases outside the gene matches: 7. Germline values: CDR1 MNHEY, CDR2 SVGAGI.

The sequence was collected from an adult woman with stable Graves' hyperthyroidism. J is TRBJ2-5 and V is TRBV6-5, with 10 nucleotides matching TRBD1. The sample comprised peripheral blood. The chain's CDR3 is CASSYGGQGKRETQYF. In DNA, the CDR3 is TGTGCCAGCAGTTACGGGGGACAGGGGAAACGAGAGACCCAGTACTTC.